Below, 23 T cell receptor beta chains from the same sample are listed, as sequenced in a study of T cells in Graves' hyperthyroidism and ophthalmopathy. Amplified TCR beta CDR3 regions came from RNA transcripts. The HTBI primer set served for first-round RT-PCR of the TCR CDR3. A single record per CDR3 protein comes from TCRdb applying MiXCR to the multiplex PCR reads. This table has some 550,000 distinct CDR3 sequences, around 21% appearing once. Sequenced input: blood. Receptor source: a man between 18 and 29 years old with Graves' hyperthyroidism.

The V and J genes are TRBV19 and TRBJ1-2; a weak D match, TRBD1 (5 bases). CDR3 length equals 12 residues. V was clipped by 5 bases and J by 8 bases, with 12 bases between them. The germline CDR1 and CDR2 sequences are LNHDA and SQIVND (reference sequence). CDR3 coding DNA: TGTGCCAGTAGTTCCTGGGGGTCGGGCTACACCTTC. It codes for CASSSWGSGYTF.

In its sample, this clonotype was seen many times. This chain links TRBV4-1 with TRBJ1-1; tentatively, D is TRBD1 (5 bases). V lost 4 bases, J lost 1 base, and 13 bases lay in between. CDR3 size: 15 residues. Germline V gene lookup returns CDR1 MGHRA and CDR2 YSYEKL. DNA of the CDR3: TGCGCCAGCAGCCTAGAGGCAGGGACGAACACTGAAGCTTTCTTT. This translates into CASSLEAGTNTEAFF.

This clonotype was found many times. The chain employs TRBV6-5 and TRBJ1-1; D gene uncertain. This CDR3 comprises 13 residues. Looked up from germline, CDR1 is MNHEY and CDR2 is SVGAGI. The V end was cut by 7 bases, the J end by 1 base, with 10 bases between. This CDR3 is CASTTQQNTEAFF. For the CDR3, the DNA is TGTGCCAGCACTACCCAGCAGAACACTGAAGCTTTCTTT.

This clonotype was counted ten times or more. CDR3 sequence (DNA): TGTGCCACGCAGGGGGCAGCCCCGATGAACACTGAAGCTTTCTTT. Its translation: CATQGAAPMNTEAFF. The gene calls are TRBV28 and TRBJ1-1; 8 bases match TRBD1. The CDR3 contains 15 residues. The V segment lost 10 bases and the J segment 0 bases; nucleotides outside the gene matches: 10. Germline CDR1 and CDR2: MDHEN and SYDVKM.

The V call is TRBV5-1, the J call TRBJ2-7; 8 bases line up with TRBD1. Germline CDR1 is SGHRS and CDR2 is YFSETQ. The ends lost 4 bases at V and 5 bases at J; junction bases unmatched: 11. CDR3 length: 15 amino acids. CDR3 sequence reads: CASSGWTGLMNEQYF. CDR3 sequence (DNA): TGCGCCAGCAGCGGCTGGACAGGGTTAATGAACGAGCAGTACTTC.

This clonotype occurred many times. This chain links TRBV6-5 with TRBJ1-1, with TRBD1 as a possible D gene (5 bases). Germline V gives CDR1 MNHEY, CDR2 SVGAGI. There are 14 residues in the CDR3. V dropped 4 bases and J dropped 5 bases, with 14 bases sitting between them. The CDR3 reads CASSSGDGFTEAFF. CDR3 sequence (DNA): TGTGCCAGCAGTTCGGGGGACGGTTTTACTGAAGCTTTCTTT.

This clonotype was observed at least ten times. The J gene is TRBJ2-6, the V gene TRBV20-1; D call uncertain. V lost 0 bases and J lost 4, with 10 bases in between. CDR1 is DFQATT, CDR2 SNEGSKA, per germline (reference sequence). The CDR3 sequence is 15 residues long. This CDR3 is CSARDRPRGANVLTF. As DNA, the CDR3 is TGCAGTGCTAGAGATCGCCCTAGAGGGGCCAACGTCCTGACTTTC.

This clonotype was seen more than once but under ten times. The CDR3 DNA reads as TGTGCCAGCAGTCCCTTACAGGGAAGAGGCGAAAAACTGTTTTTT. The encoded protein is CASSPLQGRGEKLFF. The V gene is TRBV12-3 or TRBV12-4, the J gene TRBJ1-4; perhaps TRBD1 as D (6 bases). V was clipped by 5 bases and J by 8 bases, with 18 bases between them. The CDR3 is 15 amino acids.

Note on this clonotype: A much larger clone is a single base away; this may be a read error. The CDR3 nucleotides are TGTGCCAGCAGTGCGACGATTAACACTGAAGCTTGCTTT. Protein product: CASSATINTEACF. This chain connects TRBV6-1 to TRBJ1-1, with D uncertain. The CDR3 is 13 amino acids. Germline CDR1 and CDR2: MNHNS and SASEGT.

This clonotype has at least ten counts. The DNA for the CDR3 is TGTGCCAGCAGAACCGGCAGGCGCCCCGAAGCTTTCTTT. This sequence encodes CASRTGRRPEAFF. V is TRBV2 and J is TRBJ1-1; D gene ambiguous. The CDR3 is 13 amino acids. The V end lost 6 bases, the J end lost 8 bases, and 16 bases lay between the germline ends. Germline assignment: CDR1 SNHLY and CDR2 FYNNEI.

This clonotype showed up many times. The CDR3 DNA sequence: TGTGCCATCAGTGTTTTTAGGACAGGGAACACTGAAGCTTTCTTT. Translation: CAISVFRTGNTEAFF. This sequence joins TRBV10-3 and TRBJ1-1; 7 nucleotides align to TRBD1. Losses at the gene ends were 4 bases for V and 1 base for J; bases not matched to a gene: 6. This CDR3 has 15 amino acids. The germline V gene has CDR1 ENHRY and CDR2 SYGVKD.

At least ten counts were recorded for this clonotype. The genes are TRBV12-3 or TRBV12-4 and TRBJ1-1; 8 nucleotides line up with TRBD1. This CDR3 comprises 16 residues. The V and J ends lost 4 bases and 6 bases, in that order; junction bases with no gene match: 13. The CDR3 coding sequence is TGTGCCAGCAGTTCGAATAGTCCGACAGGGGACCCTGAAGCTTTCTTT. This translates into CASSSNSPTGDPEAFF.

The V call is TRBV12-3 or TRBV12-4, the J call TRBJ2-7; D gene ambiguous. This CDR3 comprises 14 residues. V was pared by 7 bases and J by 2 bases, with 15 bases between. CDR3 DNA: TGTGCCAGCACGATTCGGGCGATCCCCTACGAGCAGTACTTC. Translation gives CASTIRAIPYEQYF.

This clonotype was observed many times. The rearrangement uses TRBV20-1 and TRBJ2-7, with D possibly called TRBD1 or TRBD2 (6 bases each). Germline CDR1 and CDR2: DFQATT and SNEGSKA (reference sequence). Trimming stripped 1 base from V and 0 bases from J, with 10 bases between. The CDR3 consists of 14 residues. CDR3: CSARGGASSYEQYF. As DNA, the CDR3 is TGCAGTGCTAGAGGGGGGGCCAGCTCCTACGAGCAGTACTTC.

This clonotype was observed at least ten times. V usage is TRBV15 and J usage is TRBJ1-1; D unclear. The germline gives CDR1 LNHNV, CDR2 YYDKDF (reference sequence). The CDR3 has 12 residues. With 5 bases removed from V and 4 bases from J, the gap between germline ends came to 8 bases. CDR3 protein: CATSPDGTEAFF. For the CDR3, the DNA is TGTGCCACCAGCCCGGACGGCACTGAAGCTTTCTTT.

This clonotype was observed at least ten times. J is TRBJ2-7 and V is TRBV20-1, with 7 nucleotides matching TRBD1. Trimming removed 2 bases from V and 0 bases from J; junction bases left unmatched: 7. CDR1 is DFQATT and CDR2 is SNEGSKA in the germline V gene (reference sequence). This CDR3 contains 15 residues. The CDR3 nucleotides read TGCAGTGCTAGACTGGGCCGGGACAGCTCCTACGAGCAGTACTTC. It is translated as CSARLGRDSSYEQYF.

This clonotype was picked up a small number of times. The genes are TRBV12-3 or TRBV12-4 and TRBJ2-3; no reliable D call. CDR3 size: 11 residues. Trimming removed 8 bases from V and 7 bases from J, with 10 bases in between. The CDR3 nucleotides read TGTGCCAGCGGTAATCCCCATACGCAGTATTTT. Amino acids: CASGNPHTQYF.

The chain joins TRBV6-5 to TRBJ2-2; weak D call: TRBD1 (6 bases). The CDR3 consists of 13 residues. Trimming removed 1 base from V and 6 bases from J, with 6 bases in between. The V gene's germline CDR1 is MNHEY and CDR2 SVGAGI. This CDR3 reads CASSYYRAGELFF. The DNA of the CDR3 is TGTGCCAGCAGTTACTACAGGGCCGGGGAGCTGTTTTTT.

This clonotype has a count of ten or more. CDR3 protein: CASSFGRAGNTIYF. CDR3 bases: TGTGCCAGCAGTTTCGGCAGGGCTGGAAACACCATATATTTT. The chain has TRBV6-5 and TRBJ1-3; D might be TRBD1 (5 bases). The CDR3 is 14 residues long. The ends were cut back, 4 bases at V and 2 bases at J, with 9 bases in the middle. Germline loops: CDR1 MNHEY, CDR2 SVGAGI.

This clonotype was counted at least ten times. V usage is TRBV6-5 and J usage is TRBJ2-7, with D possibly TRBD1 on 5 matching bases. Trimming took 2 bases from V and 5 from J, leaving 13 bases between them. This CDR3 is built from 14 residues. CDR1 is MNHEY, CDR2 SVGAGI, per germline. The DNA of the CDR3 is TGTGCCAGCAGTTACGGCAGGGCTGGAAACGAGCAGTACTTC. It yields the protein CASSYGRAGNEQYF.

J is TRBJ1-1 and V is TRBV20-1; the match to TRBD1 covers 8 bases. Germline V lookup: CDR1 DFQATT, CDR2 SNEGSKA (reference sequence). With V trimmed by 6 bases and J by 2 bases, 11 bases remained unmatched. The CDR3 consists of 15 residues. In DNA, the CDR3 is TGCAGTGCCCGAACCCCGACAGGGGTTAACACTGAAGCTTTCTTT. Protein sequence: CSARTPTGVNTEAFF.

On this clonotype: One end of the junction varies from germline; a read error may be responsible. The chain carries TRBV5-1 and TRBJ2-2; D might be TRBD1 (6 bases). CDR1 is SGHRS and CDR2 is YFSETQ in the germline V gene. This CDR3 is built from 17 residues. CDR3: CASNLRQVSSKGGELFF. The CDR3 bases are TGCGCCAGCAACTTGCGACAGGTCTCCTCTAAAGGCGGGGAGCTGTTTTTT.

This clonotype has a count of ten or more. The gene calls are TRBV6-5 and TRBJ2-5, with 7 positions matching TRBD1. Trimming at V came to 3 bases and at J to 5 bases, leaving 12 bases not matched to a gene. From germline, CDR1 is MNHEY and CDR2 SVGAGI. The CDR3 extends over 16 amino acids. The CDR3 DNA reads TGTGCCAGCAGTTATATGACAGGGAGTTTATTCGAGACCCAGTACTTC. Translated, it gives CASSYMTGSLFETQYF.